These 13 T cell receptor beta chains share one sample of origin, sequenced in a study of blood T cell repertoires in COVID-19. Generated by immunoSEQ multiplex PCR, the TCRdb table keeps only in-frame clones and is missing some. In the table there are about 70,000 clones, 75% to 90% of which are singletons. Sequenced input: peripheral blood. All receptors derive from a man aged 65-85 years who had recovered from COVID-19.

The rearrangement uses TRBV9 and TRBJ2-1, with 9 bases lining up with TRBD2. J gave up 5 bases and V 4 bases, and 7 bases lay outside the gene matches. CDR3 length equals 15 residues. Per the germline V gene, CDR1 is SGDLS and CDR2 is YYNGEE. This CDR3 is CASSPWTSADNEQFF. The DNA for the CDR3 is TGTGCCAGCAGCCCTTGGACTAGCGCAGACAATGAGCAGTTCTTC.

The V gene is TRBV5-4, the J gene TRBJ1-4; 9 bases map to TRBD1. Unmatched junction bases numbered 3, after V lost 0 bases and J lost 3 bases. Looked up from germline, CDR1 is SGHNT and CDR2 is YYREEE (reference sequence). This CDR3 comprises 16 residues. The CDR3: CASSLGRQGANEKLFF. In DNA, the CDR3 is TGTGCCAGCAGCTTGGGACGACAGGGGGCTAATGAAAAACTGTTTTTT. Using reference TRBV5-4 and TRBJ1-4 for the parts outside the CDR3, the full variable domain is ETGVTQSPTHLIKTRGQQVTLRCSSQSGHNTVSWYQQALGQGPQFIFQYYREEENGRGNFPPRFSGLQFPNYSSELNVNALELDDSALYLCASSLGRQGANEKLFFGSGTQLSVL.

This clone counts as medium-sized. The CDR3 protein is CASSQERGNSPLHF. CDR3 nucleotide sequence: TGTGCCAGTAGTCAAGAGAGAGGGAATTCACCCCTCCACTTT. The J gene is TRBJ1-6, the V gene TRBV19, with unresolved D. The germline V and J ends were trimmed by 5 bases and 7 bases, with 12 bases remaining between them. Germline-derived CDR1 and CDR2 are LNHDA and SQIVND (reference sequence). The CDR3 totals 14 residues.

The chain recombines TRBV28 with TRBJ2-3, with no clear D. The CDR3 has 13 residues. V shed 9 bases and J shed 6 bases, with 16 bases lying between them. Germline loops: CDR1 MDHEN, CDR2 SYDVKM. CDR3 amino acids: CASYPHSTDTQYF. Here the CDR3 DNA reads TGTGCCAGTTATCCCCACTCGACTGATACGCAGTATTTT.

The chain carries TRBV7-2 and TRBJ2-3, with 12 bases lining up with TRBD2. The CDR3 totals 15 residues. Trimming took 4 bases from V and 3 from J; bases not matched to a gene: 2. Germline CDR1 and CDR2: SGHTA and FQGNSA. The DNA for the CDR3 is TGTGCCAGCAGCTCACTAGCGGGGGGAACAGATACGCAGTATTTT. This encodes CASSSLAGGTDTQYF.

This sequence joins TRBV19 and TRBJ1-6; the D gene is possibly TRBD1 (6 bases). This CDR3 is 16 amino acids long. Trimming left V 5 bases short and J 8 bases short, with 19 bases between. CDR1 and CDR2 from the germline V gene are LNHDA and SQIVND (reference sequence). The CDR3 loop is CASSGNQGFKDSPLHF. The CDR3 bases are TGTGCCAGTAGTGGTAATCAGGGGTTTAAGGATTCACCCCTCCACTTT.

Here the CDR3 reads CSVGDRAGQPQHF. The CDR3 DNA reads TGCAGCGTCGGGGACAGGGCAGGTCAGCCCCAGCATTTT. The V call is TRBV29-1, the J call TRBJ1-5; 9 bases align to TRBD1. Per germline, CDR1 SQVTM and CDR2 ANQGSEA. This CDR3 contains 13 residues. V was clipped by 6 bases and J by 6 bases; unmatched bases: 6.

The gene calls are TRBV19 and TRBJ1-1, with unresolved D. The CDR3 is 14 amino acids. Germline V gene sequence: CDR1 LNHDA, CDR2 SQIVND (reference sequence). V lost 4 bases and J lost 9, with 18 bases in between. The CDR3 nucleotides read TGTGCCAGTAGTAAGCTTGGGAGGACGATGCAAGCTTTCTTT. Its translation is CASSKLGRTMQAFF.

This sequence joins TRBV6-2 or TRBV6-3 and TRBJ1-2; TRBD1 is a possible D gene (6 bases). Trimming cost V 4 bases and J 0 bases, with 15 bases left between them. CDR3 size: 16 residues. Germline CDR1 reads MNHEY; CDR2 reads SVGEGT. The chain's CDR3 is CASSSTGTRANYGYTF. The DNA of the CDR3 is TGTGCCAGCAGTTCAACCGGGACACGAGCTAACTATGGCTACACCTTC.

This clone appeared a single time. The V call is TRBV7-8, the J call TRBJ1-4; D unclear. Trimming removed 1 base at V and 11 bases at J, with 14 bases between. CDR3 length: 14 residues. From germline, CDR1 is SGHVS and CDR2 FQNEAQ. CDR3 nucleotide sequence: TGTGCCAGCAGCTTAGATTTCGGGGTTGGTAAACTGTTTTTT. Encoded protein: CASSLDFGVGKLFF.

The CDR3 region is CASSPFMGPRPLTNYGYTF. The CDR3 DNA sequence: TGTGCCAGCAGTCCCTTTATGGGGCCCCGGCCACTTACTAACTATGGCTACACCTTC. This chain joins TRBV28 and TRBJ1-2; tentative D call: TRBD1 (5 bases). CDR1 and CDR2 (germline): MDHEN, SYDVKM. The CDR3 extends over 19 amino acids. V dropped 5 bases and J dropped 0 bases, with 25 bases sitting between them.

This clone came up once. V gene TRBV3-1 (or the pseudogene TRBV3-2) combines with J gene TRBJ2-3; no clear D. Germline V gene data show CDR1 as LGHDT and CDR2 as YNNKEL (reference sequence). CDR3 length: 19 amino acids. The germline V and J ends were trimmed by 0 bases and 1 base, with 20 bases remaining between them. Here the CDR3 DNA reads TGTGCCAGCAGCCAAGATCTCCTGTGCCCCCTATGCCGCACAGATACGCAGTATTTT. Protein product: CASSQDLLCPLCRTDTQYF.

This clone was seen a single time. V is TRBV4-3 and J is TRBJ2-1; 12 bases align to TRBD2. This CDR3 is 16 amino acids long. Trimming at V came to 6 bases and at J to 1 base, leaving 4 bases not matched to a gene. Per germline, CDR1 LGHNA and CDR2 YSLEER. CDR3 sequence reads: CASSSLAGGSYNEQFF. In DNA form, the CDR3 reads TGCGCCAGCAGTTCCCTAGCGGGAGGGTCCTACAATGAGCAGTTCTTC.